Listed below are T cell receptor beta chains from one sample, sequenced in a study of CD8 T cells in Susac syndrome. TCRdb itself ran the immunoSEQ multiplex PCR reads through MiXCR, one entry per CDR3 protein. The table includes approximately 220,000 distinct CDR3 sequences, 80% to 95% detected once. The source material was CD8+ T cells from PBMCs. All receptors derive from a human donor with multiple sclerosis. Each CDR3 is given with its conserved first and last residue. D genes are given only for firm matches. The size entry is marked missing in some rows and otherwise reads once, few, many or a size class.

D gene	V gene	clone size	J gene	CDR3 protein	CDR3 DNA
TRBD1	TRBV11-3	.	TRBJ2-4	CASSQRQGGLVNIQYF	TGTGCCAGCAGCCAGCGACAGGGTGGTTTGGTAAACATTCAGTACTTC
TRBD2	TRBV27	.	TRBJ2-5	CASSESAGGPRETQYF	TGTGCCAGCAGTGAGTCGGCGGGGGGGCCCAGAGAGACCCAGTACTTC
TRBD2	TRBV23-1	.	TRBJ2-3	CASSQKGLAGGWVTDTQYF	TGCGCCAGCAGTCAAAAAGGACTAGCGGGAGGATGGGTCACAGATACGCAGTATTTT
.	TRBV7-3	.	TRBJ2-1	CASGGPSFNEQFF	TGTGCCAGCGGAGGGCCGAGTTTCAATGAGCAGTTCTTC
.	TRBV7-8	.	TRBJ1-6	CASLGTEGYNSPLHF	TGTGCCAGCCTTGGGACGGAGGGCTATAATTCACCCCTCCACTTT
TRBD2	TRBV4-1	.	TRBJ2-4	CASSYQPGGANIQYF	TGCGCCAGCAGCTATCAGCCGGGGGGAGCAAACATTCAGTACTTC
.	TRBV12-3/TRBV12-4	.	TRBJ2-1	CASSQVGFSYNEQFF	TGTGCCAGCAGTCAGGTGGGGTTCTCCTACAATGAGCAGTTCTTC
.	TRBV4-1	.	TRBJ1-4	CASSVNRGGPNEKLFF	TGCGCCAGCAGCGTGAACCGAGGGGGGCCGAATGAAAAACTGTTTTTT
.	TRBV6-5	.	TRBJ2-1	CASSGRGSNEQFF	TGTGCCAGTTCCGGAAGGGGGAGCAATGAGCAGTTCTTC
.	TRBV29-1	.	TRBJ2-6	CSAQPGSGANVLTF	TGCAGCGCTCAACCGGGCTCTGGGGCCAACGTCCTGACTTTC
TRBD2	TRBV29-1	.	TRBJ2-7	CSVEPTSGPPYEQYF	TGCAGCGTTGAACCGACTAGCGGGCCCCCCTACGAGCAGTACTTC
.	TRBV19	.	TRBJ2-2	CASSIVNRALRGTGELFF	TGTGCCAGTAGTATAGTGAATCGGGCCCTCCGGGGCACCGGGGAGCTGTTTTTT
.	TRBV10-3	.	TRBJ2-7	CASSDGPYEQYF	TGTGCCTCTTCGGACGGACCCTACGAGCAGTACTTC
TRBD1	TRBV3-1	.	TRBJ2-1	CASSQEGQVSYNEQFF	TGTGCCAGCAGCCAAGAAGGACAGGTCTCCTACAATGAGCAGTTCTTC
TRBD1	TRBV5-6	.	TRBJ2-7	CASSEGQGVYEQYF	TGTGCCAGCAGCGAGGGGCAGGGGGTCTACGAGCAGTACTTC
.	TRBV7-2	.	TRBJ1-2	CASSRDFYGYTF	TGTGCCAGCAGCCGGGACTTCTATGGCTACACCTTC
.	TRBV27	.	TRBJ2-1	CASSPHHPLGEQFF	TGTGCCAGCAGCCCTCACCACCCCCTGGGTGAGCAGTTCTTC
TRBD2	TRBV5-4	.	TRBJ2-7	CASSLTSGLWDEQYF	TGTGCCAGCAGCTTGACTAGCGGGCTATGGGACGAGCAGTACTTC
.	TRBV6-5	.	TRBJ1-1	CASSSVYGQNTEAFF	TGTGCCAGCAGTTCCGTGTATGGCCAGAACACTGAAGCTTTCTTT
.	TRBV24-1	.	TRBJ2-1	CATSADGSPYNEQFF	TGTGCCACCAGTGCGGACGGGAGTCCCTACAATGAGCAGTTCTTC
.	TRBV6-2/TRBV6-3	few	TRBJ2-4	CASSYGPRGKAKNIQYF	TGTGCCAGCAGTTACGGGCCCAGAGGGAAAGCCAAAAACATTCAGTACTTC
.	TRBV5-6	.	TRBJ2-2	CASSSGGGIGELFF	TGTGCCAGCAGTTCAGGTGGGGGGATCGGGGAGCTGTTTTTT
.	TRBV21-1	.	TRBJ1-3	CASIQDTGNTIYF	TGTGCCAGCATTCAAGATACTGGAAACACCATATATTTT
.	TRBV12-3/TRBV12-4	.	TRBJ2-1	CASSFRPNEQFF	TGTGCCAGCAGTTTCCGCCCAAATGAGCAGTTCTTC
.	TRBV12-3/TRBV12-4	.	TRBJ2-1	CASSSPSGRRPNEQFF	TGTGCCAGCAGTTCCCCCTCGGGACGACGTCCGAATGAGCAGTTCTTC
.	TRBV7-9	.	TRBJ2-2	CASSFGGAPGGGELFF	TGTGCCAGCAGCTTCGGAGGGGCCCCCGGGGGCGGGGAGCTGTTTTTT
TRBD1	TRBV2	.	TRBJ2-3	CASSELDRVTDTQYF	TGTGCCAGCAGTGAGTTGGACAGGGTAACAGATACGCAGTATTTT
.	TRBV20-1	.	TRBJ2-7	CSAWSGDSYEQYF	TGCAGTGCTTGGTCAGGGGATTCCTACGAGCAGTACTTC
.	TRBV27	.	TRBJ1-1	CASSLGVVGPNTEAFF	TGTGCCAGCAGTTTAGGCGTTGTGGGACCGAACACTGAAGCTTTCTTT
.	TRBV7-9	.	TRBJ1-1	CASSLSHPGAGTEAFF	TGTGCCAGCAGCTTAAGCCATCCAGGGGCAGGCACTGAAGCTTTCTTT
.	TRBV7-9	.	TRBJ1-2	CASSSSLTGSPYGYTF	TGTGCCAGCAGCTCCAGCCTAACAGGCAGTCCGTATGGCTACACCTTC
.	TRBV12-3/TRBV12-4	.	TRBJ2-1	CASSFELNNEQFF	TGTGCCAGCAGTTTCGAGCTCAACAATGAGCAGTTCTTC
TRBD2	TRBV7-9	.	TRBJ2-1	CASSTKTSGANMYNEQFF	TGTGCCAGCAGCACCAAGACTAGCGGGGCAAATATGTACAATGAGCAGTTCTTC
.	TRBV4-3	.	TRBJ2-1	CASSPREGEHEQFF	TGCGCCAGCAGCCCACGTGAAGGAGAGCATGAGCAGTTCTTC
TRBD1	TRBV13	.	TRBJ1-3	CASSLGQGEGNTIYF	TGTGCCAGCAGCTTGGGACAGGGTGAAGGAAACACCATATATTTT
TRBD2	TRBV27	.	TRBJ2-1	CASSLLVSGGNEQFF	TGTGCCAGCAGTTTACTAGTTTCGGGGGGCAATGAGCAGTTCTTC
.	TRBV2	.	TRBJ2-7	CASSEALRGEQYF	TGTGCCAGCAGTGAAGCGCTTCGAGGGGAGCAGTACTTC
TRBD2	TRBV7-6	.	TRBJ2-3	CASSLALAGTDTQYF	TGTGCCAGCAGCTTAGCCCTAGCGGGCACAGATACGCAGTATTTT
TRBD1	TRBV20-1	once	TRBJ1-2	CSARDETGTVYGYTF	TGCAGTGCTAGGGACGAGACCGGGACAGTCTATGGCTACACCTTC
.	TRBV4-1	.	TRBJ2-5	CASSQGLIGYQETQYF	TGCGCCAGCAGCCAGGGGCTCATTGGGTACCAAGAGACCCAGTACTTC
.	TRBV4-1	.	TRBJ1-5	CASSQDTGPEPQHF	TGCGCCAGCAGCCAAGATACCGGCCCGGAGCCCCAGCATTTT
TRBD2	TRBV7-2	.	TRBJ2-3	CASSFTLAGGYFTDTQYF	TGTGCCAGCAGCTTCACACTAGCGGGAGGTTACTTCACAGATACGCAGTATTTT